These 27 T cell receptor beta chains were all obtained from the same sample, sequenced in a study of CD8+ T cells in alopecia areata. After isolation, RNA underwent reverse transcription to generate cDNA as the sequencing template. Method: immunoSEQ multiplex PCR; TCRdb's copy keeps in-frame clones and lacks some. This sample has approximately 58,000 clones, with around 47% found just once. Sequencing was carried out using NKG2D-low CD8+ T cells sorted from blood. The receptors here all came from a human donor with alopecia areata.

Only one count was recorded for this clone. CDR3 coding DNA: TGTGCCAGCAGTTTATCGAGGTTCTACGAGCAGTACTTC. Its protein is CASSLSRFYEQYF. The V call is TRBV27, the J call TRBJ2-7; D gene uncertain. This CDR3 is built from 13 residues. Germline values: CDR1 MNHEY, CDR2 SMNVEV (reference sequence). Trimming stripped 0 bases from V and 3 bases from J, with 6 bases between.

The rearrangement joins TRBV7-8 to TRBJ2-5; 8 nucleotides agree with TRBD2. This CDR3 has 15 residues. CDR1 and CDR2 (germline): SGHVS, FQNEAQ. The V gene end was trimmed by 5 bases and the J gene end by 5 bases; junction bases not matched to a gene: 10. CDR3 loop: CASSPSGTSGETQYF. The CDR3, as DNA: TGTGCCAGCAGCCCTAGTGGGACTAGTGGCGAGACCCAGTACTTC.

The chain combines TRBV5-1 with TRBJ2-5; D is possibly TRBD1 (5 bases). With 4 bases removed from V and 1 base from J, the gap between germline ends came to 14 bases. Germline V gives CDR1 SGHRS, CDR2 YFSETQ. The CDR3 spans 15 residues. CDR3 sequence: CASSPEGAPQETQYF. CDR3 sequence (DNA): TGCGCCAGCAGCCCCGAAGGGGCACCCCAAGAGACCCAGTACTTC.

This clone came up a few times. The chain combines TRBV29-1 with TRBJ2-7; tentative D call: TRBD2 (6 bases). Trimming shortened V by 6 bases and J by 5 bases, and 17 bases separated the two germline ends. CDR1 SQVTM and CDR2 ANQGSEA come from the germline V gene. There are 13 residues in the CDR3. CDR3 nucleotides: TGCAGCGTGTGGGGACTCTACCGGAACGAGCAGTACTTC. Protein sequence: CSVWGLYRNEQYF.

V is TRBV9 and J is TRBJ2-4, with a possible D match to TRBD1 (6 bases). The CDR3 contains 16 residues. The ends were cut back, 2 bases at V and 0 bases at J, with 12 bases in the middle. Germline lookup yields CDR1 SGDLS and CDR2 YYNGEE. The CDR3 loop is CASSVQTGQAKNIQYF. CDR3 DNA: TGTGCCAGCAGCGTTCAGACGGGACAAGCCAAAAACATTCAGTACTTC.

The chain's CDR3 is CASSLPRTLSRTDTQYF. CDR3 in DNA: TGTGCCAGCAGCTTACCCCGGACCCTTTCCCGCACAGATACGCAGTATTTT. The rearrangement joins TRBV7-8 to TRBJ2-3; D gene unclear. Looked up from germline, CDR1 is SGHVS and CDR2 is FQNEAQ. Between the trimmed V and J ends, which lost 2 bases and 1 base, there was a span of 16 bases. This CDR3 is built from 17 residues.

The chain links TRBV9 to TRBJ2-1, with 7 bases fitting TRBD1. Germline CDR1 SGDLS, CDR2 YYNGEE. This CDR3 contains 14 residues. The V and J ends lost 0 bases and 8 bases, in that order; junction bases with no gene match: 5. Written as DNA, the CDR3 is TGTGCCAGCAGCGTAGGTGACAGGGTCCATGAGCAGTTCTTC. Translated: CASSVGDRVHEQFF.

The CDR3 bases are TGTGCCAGCGGGCCGTGGGACAGGAACACCGGGGAGCTGTTTTTT. This codes for CASGPWDRNTGELFF. The chain couples TRBV9 to TRBJ2-2; TRBD1 matches 7 bases. This CDR3 has 15 residues. Per germline, CDR1 SGDLS and CDR2 YYNGEE. With V trimmed by 7 bases and J by 1 base, 7 bases remained unmatched.

The V and J genes are TRBV27 and TRBJ1-2, with D tentatively TRBD1 (6 bases). The germline V gene has CDR1 MNHEY and CDR2 SMNVEV (reference sequence). Trimming stripped 6 bases from V and 5 bases from J, with 16 bases between. This CDR3 is built from 14 residues. CDR3 nucleotide sequence: TGTGCCAGCAGCCCCGGGGGGGGGCGGTATGGCTACACCTTC. Encoded protein: CASSPGGGRYGYTF.

The V gene is TRBV7-9, the J gene TRBJ2-3; 7 bases are a match to TRBD1. The CDR3 is 17 residues long. The germline V gene has CDR1 SEHNR and CDR2 FQNEAQ (reference sequence). With V trimmed by 5 bases and J by 2 bases, 13 bases remained unmatched. CDR3 region: CASSPQIQGTHTDTQYF. The CDR3 coding sequence is TGTGCCAGCAGCCCCCAGATACAGGGGACGCACACAGATACGCAGTATTTT.

The chain joins TRBV5-6 to TRBJ2-1; D remains ambiguous. V was shortened by 0 bases and J by 3 bases, with 10 bases between the two germline ends. The germline CDR1 and CDR2 sequences are SGHDT and YYEEEE. This CDR3 region has 15 residues. CDR3 bases: TGTGCCAGCAGCTTGGAACAGCTACTCTACAATGAGCAGTTCTTC. This encodes CASSLEQLLYNEQFF.

This clone showed up just a few times. This chain links TRBV7-2 with TRBJ2-3, with a weak D call TRBD1 (6 bases). Trimming stripped 1 base from V and 2 bases from J, with 10 bases between. The CDR3 has 15 amino acids. Germline V gene lookup returns CDR1 SGHTA and CDR2 FQGNSA. The CDR3 DNA reads TGTGCCAGCAGCTTAGGGGGGCGGTACACAGATACGCAGTATTTT. Residues: CASSLGGRYTDTQYF.

This clone was seen only a few times. The chain has TRBV13 and TRBJ2-6, with 9 bases identical to TRBD2. The CDR3 is 18 residues long. Germline V gene data show CDR1 as PRHDT and CDR2 as FYEKMQ (reference sequence). With V trimmed by 4 bases and J by 0 bases, 7 bases remained unmatched. CDR3 amino acids: CASSSLAGAVSGANVLTF. CDR3 sequence (DNA): TGTGCCAGCAGCTCCTTAGCGGGGGCCGTCTCTGGGGCCAACGTCCTGACTTTC.

The table lists this clone with a few counts. The V and J genes are TRBV4-1 and TRBJ2-7; TRBD1 matches at 10 bases. Per the germline V gene, CDR1 is MGHRA and CDR2 is YSYEKL. The CDR3 sequence is 14 residues long. With 1 base clipped from V and 5 bases from J, the junction kept 2 bases outside the gene matches. The CDR3 region has the DNA TGCGCCAGCAGCCAAGTGGACAGGGGGGACGAGCAGTACTTC. Amino acid sequence: CASSQVDRGDEQYF.

The genes are TRBV7-9 and TRBJ1-1; D is uncertain. V lost 8 bases and J lost 4, with 17 bases in between. Germline values: CDR1 SEHNR, CDR2 FQNEAQ (reference sequence). CDR3 length: 14 residues. The chain's CDR3 is CASQTPYSITEAFF. The CDR3 region has the DNA TGTGCCAGCCAAACCCCTTATAGTATCACTGAAGCTTTCTTT.

This clone was seen only a few times. The rearrangement uses TRBV19 and TRBJ1-1; D gene uncertain. Germline CDR1 is LNHDA and CDR2 is SQIVND (reference sequence). This CDR3 contains 15 residues. The V end lost 4 bases, the J end lost 6 bases, and 18 bases lay between the germline ends. The CDR3 DNA sequence: TGTGCCAGTAGTAAACCCGGACGTCAGCGCTCTGAAGCTTTCTTT. This sequence encodes CASSKPGRQRSEAFF.

This clone was detected a few times. The chain's CDR3 is CASSQGVTYYEQYF. The DNA for the CDR3 is TGCGCCAGCAGCCAAGGCGTCACCTACTACGAGCAGTACTTC. This rearrangement joins TRBV4-1 to TRBJ2-7, with D hard to call. The CDR3 contains 14 residues. Trimming shortened V by 1 base and J by 3 bases, and 10 bases separated the two germline ends. Germline values: CDR1 MGHRA, CDR2 YSYEKL.

V gene TRBV4-3 combines with J gene TRBJ2-5; D remains unclear. CDR1 and CDR2 (germline): LGHNA, YSLEER. This CDR3 is 18 amino acids long. Trimming shortened V by 1 base and J by 1 base, and 19 bases separated the two germline ends. The CDR3 here is CASSQGLRDRSLQETQYF. The CDR3 DNA reads as TGCGCCAGCAGCCAAGGATTAAGAGACCGTTCACTCCAAGAGACCCAGTACTTC.

The rearrangement uses TRBV23-1 and TRBJ2-1, with 9 bases matching TRBD2. TRBV23-1 qualifies as an ORF whose function is uncertain. Trimming took 4 bases from V and 4 from J; bases not matched to a gene: 5. This CDR3 spans 15 amino acids. The CDR3 loop reads CASSRGTSPYNEQFF. The CDR3 coding sequence is TGCGCCAGCAGTCGAGGGACTAGCCCTTACAATGAGCAGTTCTTC.

This clone was counted once. CDR3 amino acids: CASRVDPRGGNEQFF. The CDR3 DNA reads as TGTGCCAGCAGGGTAGACCCACGAGGGGGCAATGAGCAGTTCTTC. J is TRBJ2-1 and V is TRBV6-5, with D perhaps matching TRBD1 (6 bases). The CDR3 is 15 amino acids. With 6 bases removed from V and 6 bases from J, the gap between germline ends came to 18 bases. Germline lookup yields CDR1 MNHEY and CDR2 SVGAGI.

CDR3 sequence: CSITTPTWNEQFF. The DNA of the CDR3 is TGCTCGATAACTACCCCGACTTGGAATGAGCAGTTCTTC. J is TRBJ2-1 and V is TRBV29-1; no reliable D call. CDR1 is SQVTM, CDR2 ANQGSEA, per germline. This CDR3 has 13 amino acids.

The chain recombines TRBV27 with TRBJ1-5; no definite D call. V gave up 4 bases and J gave up 0 bases, with 10 bases separating them. The CDR3 totals 15 residues. Germline CDR1 reads MNHEY; CDR2 reads SMNVEV (reference sequence). The CDR3 is CASSSQPVSNQPQHF. CDR3 nucleotide sequence: TGTGCCAGCAGTTCCCAGCCCGTTAGCAATCAGCCCCAGCATTTT.

This chain uses TRBV29-1 with TRBJ2-7; TRBD1 aligns across 7 bases. The CDR3 consists of 13 residues. Germline loops: CDR1 SQVTM, CDR2 ANQGSEA. Trimming at V came to 7 bases and at J to 6 bases, leaving 12 bases not matched to a gene. DNA for the CDR3: TGCAGCGCTGCCGGGACAGACATCTCCGAGCAGTACTTC. Protein: CSAAGTDISEQYF.

This chain joins TRBV28 and TRBJ1-4; 9 nucleotides align to TRBD1. The germline V gene has CDR1 MDHEN and CDR2 SYDVKM. The CDR3 sequence is 15 residues long. The V segment lost 6 bases and the J segment 5 bases; nucleotides outside the gene matches: 7. The CDR3 DNA reads TGTGCCAGCAGCCGCTTTGGGACAGGGAATGAAAAACTGTTTTTT. Its translation is CASSRFGTGNEKLFF. The entire variable domain, with the rest obtained from reference TRBV28 and TRBJ1-4, is as follows: DVKVTQSSRYLVKRTGEKVFLECVQDMDHENMFWYRQDPGLGLRLIYFSYDVKMKEKGDIPEGYSVSREKKERFSLILESASTNQTSMYLCASSRFGTGNEKLFFGSGTQLSVL.

The chain links TRBV7-6 to TRBJ2-1; 11 nucleotides match TRBD2. Trimming cost V 5 bases and J 2 bases; bases outside gene matches: 8. In germline, CDR1 is SGHVS, CDR2 FNYEAQ. The CDR3 contains 17 residues. CDR3 in DNA: TGTGCCAGCAGCGAGGGCGTAGCGGGGGGGCCCTACAATGAGCAGTTCTTC. This codes for CASSEGVAGGPYNEQFF. Looking up the rest from reference TRBV7-6 and TRBJ2-1 gives the full variable domain: GAGVSQSPRYKVTKRGQDVALRCDPISGHVSLYWYRQALGQGPEFLTYFNYEAQQDKSGLPNDRFSAERPEGSISTLTIQRTEQRDSAMYRCASSEGVAGGPYNEQFFGPGTRLTVL.

The V gene is TRBV19, the J gene TRBJ1-1; D not resolved. The V gene lost 7 bases and the J gene lost 5 bases, with 14 bases spanning the gap. Germline-derived CDR1 and CDR2 are LNHDA and SQIVND (reference sequence). This CDR3 is 13 amino acids long. CDR3 sequence reads: CASTLQEGTEAFF. DNA for the CDR3: TGTGCCAGTACCCTTCAGGAGGGAACTGAAGCTTTCTTT.

A note on this clone: At one of its ends the junction is not consistent with the germline gene, which may arise from a read error. The V gene is TRBV9, the J gene TRBJ1-1; 7 bases align to TRBD1. The CDR3 has 14 amino acids. CDR1 SGDLS and CDR2 YYNGEE come from the germline V gene. Here the CDR3 reads CAGSVEGANTEAFF. The CDR3 nucleotides are TGTGCCGGCAGCGTAGAGGGGGCGAACACTGAAGCTTTCTTT.